This T cell receptor (beta chain) was recovered during a study of blood T cell repertoires in COVID-19. Germline V lookup: CDR1 MDHEN, CDR2 SYDVKM. This CDR3 has 13 amino acids. The trim removed 6 bases at V and 4 bases at J, leaving 6 bases unmatched. Libraries were prepared by immunoSEQ multiplex PCR; TCRdb keeps only in-frame clonotypes and omits some of them. The sample records roughly 27,000 clones, roughly 80% being singletons. This clonotype originated in a woman between 65 and 79 years old with acute or convalescent COVID-19. Sequenced sample: peripheral blood. The rearrangement uses TRBV28 and TRBJ2-7; 7 positions match TRBD1. In DNA, the CDR3 is TGTGCCAGCAGGGCCGGGACAGTGTACGAGCAGTACTTC. Translation gives CASRAGTVYEQYF.